The T cell receptor beta chain under discussion was sequenced for a study of identical twins. General study points: Models underestimated TCR alpha sharing (out-of-frame) in monozygotic twins.

MiXCR, applied by TCRdb to the 5' RACE reads, yields one record per CDR3 protein. The sample contains approximately 600,000 distinct CDR3 sequences, over 8.5% of which appear only once. Everyone who gave samples was a healthy Caucasian. Looked up from germline, CDR1 is SQVTM and CDR2 is ANQGSEA. The CDR3 covers 15 residues. Trimming at V came to 1 base and at J to 3 bases, leaving 4 bases not matched to a gene. This clonotype was counted many times. What it recognizes is unknown. This sample was shared with a second study, whose subject was yellow fever vaccine responses in identical twins.

This clonotype was sampled from a woman between 18 and 29 years old in good health. The sequencing sample was made of PBMCs. The chain uses TRBV29-1 and TRBJ2-5, with 11 bases lining up with TRBD2. CDR3 region: CSVEVLAGAEETQYF. The CDR3 nucleotides are TGCAGCGTTGAAGTACTAGCGGGAGCAGAAGAGACCCAGTACTTC.